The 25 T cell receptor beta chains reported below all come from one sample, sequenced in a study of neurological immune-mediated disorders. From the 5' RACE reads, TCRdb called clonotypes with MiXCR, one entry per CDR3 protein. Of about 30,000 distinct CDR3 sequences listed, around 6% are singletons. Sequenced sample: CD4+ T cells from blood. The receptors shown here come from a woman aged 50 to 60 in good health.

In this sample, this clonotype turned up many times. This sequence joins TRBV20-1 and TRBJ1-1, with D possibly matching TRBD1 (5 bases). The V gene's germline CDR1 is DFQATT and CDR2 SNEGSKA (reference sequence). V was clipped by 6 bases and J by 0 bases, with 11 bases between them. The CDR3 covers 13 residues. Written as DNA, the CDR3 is TGCAGTGCAGAGGACATAATGAACACTGAAGCTTTCTTT. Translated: CSAEDIMNTEAFF.

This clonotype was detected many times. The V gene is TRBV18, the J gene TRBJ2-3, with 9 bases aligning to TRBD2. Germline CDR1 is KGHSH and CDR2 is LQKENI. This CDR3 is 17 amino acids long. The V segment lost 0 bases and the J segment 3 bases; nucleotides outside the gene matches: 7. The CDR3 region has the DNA TGTGCCAGCTCACCACCGGGAGCGGGAGGAATAACAGATACGCAGTATTTT. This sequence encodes CASSPPGAGGITDTQYF.

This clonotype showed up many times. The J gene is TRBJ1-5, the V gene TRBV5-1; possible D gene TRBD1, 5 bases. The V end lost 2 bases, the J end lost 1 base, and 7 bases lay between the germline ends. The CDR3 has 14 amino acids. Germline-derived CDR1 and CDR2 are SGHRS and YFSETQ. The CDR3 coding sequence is TGCGCCAGCAGCTTTGGGGACAGCAATCAGCCCCAGCATTTT. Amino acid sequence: CASSFGDSNQPQHF.

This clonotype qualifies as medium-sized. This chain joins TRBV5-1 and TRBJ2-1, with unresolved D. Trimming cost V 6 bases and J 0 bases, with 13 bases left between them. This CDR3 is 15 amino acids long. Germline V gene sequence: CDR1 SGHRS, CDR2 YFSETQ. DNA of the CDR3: TGCGCCAGCAAGGCACAACCGAGCTCCTACAATGAGCAGTTCTTC. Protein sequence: CASKAQPSSYNEQFF.

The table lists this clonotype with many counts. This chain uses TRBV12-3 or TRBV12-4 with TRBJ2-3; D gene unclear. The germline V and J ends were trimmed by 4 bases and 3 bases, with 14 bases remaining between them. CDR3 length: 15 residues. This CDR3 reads CASSSHIAGTDTQYF. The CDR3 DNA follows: TGTGCCAGCAGTTCTCACATCGCAGGAACAGATACGCAGTATTTT.

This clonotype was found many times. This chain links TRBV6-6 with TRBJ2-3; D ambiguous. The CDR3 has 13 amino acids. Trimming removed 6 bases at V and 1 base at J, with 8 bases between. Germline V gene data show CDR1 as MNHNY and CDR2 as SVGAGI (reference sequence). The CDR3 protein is CASSTDRTDTQYF. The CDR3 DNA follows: TGTGCCAGCAGCACCGACCGCACAGATACGCAGTATTTT.

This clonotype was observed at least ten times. In nucleotides, the CDR3 is TGTGCCAGCAGGGGGCAGTACAATGAGCAGTTCTTC. It is translated as CASRGQYNEQFF. The chain is built from TRBV11-2 and TRBJ2-1; D may be TRBD1 (5 bases). V was shortened by 6 bases and J by 4 bases, with 7 bases between the two germline ends. The germline V gene encodes CDR1 SGHAT and CDR2 FQNNGV. The CDR3 is 12 residues long.

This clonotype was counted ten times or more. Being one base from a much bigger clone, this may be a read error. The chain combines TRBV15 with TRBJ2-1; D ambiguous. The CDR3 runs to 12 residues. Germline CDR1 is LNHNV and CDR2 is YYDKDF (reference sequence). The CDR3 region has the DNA TGTGCCACCAACAGAGTAGGATCTGAGCAGTTCTTC. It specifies CATNRVGSEQFF.

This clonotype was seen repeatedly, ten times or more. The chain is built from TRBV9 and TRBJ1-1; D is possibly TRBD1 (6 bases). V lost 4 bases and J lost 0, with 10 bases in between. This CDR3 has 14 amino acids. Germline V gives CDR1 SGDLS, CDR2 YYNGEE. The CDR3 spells CASSPQGLNTEAFF. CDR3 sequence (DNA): TGTGCCAGCAGCCCCCAGGGGTTGAACACTGAAGCTTTCTTT.

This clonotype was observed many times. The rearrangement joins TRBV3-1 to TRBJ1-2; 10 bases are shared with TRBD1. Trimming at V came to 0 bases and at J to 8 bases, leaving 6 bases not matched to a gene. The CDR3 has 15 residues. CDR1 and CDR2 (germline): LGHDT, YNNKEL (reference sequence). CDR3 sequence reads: CASSQDWTGGKGYTF. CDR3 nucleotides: TGTGCCAGCAGCCAAGATTGGACAGGGGGAAAAGGCTACACCTTC.

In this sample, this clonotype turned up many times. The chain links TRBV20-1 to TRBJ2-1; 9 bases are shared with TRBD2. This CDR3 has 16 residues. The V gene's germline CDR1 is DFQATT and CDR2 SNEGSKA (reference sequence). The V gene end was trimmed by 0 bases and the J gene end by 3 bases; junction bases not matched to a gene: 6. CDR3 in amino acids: CSARDSSGGLYNEQFF. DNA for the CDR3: TGCAGTGCTAGAGATAGCAGCGGGGGGCTCTACAATGAGCAGTTCTTC.

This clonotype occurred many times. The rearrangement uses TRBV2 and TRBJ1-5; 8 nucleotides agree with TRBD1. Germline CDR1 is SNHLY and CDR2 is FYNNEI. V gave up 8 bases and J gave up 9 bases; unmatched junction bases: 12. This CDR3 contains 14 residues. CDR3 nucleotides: TGTGCCAGCGGCGGAGGACAGGGCCAAGGGCCCCAGCATTTT. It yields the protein CASGGGQGQGPQHF.

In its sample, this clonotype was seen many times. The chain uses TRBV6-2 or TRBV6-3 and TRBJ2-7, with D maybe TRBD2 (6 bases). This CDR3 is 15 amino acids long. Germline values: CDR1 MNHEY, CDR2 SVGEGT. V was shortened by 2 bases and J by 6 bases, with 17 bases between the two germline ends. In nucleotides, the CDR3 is TGTGCCAGCAGTTACATCAGGTTACAGGAGGGCGAGCAGTACTTC. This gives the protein CASSYIRLQEGEQYF.

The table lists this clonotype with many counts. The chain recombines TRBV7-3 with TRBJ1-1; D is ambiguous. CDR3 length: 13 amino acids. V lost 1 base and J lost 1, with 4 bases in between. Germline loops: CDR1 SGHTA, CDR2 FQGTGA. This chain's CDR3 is CASSLMGNTEAFF. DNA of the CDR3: TGTGCCAGCAGCTTAATGGGGAACACTGAAGCTTTCTTT.

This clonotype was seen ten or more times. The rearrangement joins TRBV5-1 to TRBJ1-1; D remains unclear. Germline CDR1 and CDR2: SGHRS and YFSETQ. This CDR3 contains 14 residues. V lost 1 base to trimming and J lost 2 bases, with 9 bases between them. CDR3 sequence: CASSLLAQNTEAFF. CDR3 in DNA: TGCGCCAGCAGCTTGTTGGCACAAAACACTGAAGCTTTCTTT.

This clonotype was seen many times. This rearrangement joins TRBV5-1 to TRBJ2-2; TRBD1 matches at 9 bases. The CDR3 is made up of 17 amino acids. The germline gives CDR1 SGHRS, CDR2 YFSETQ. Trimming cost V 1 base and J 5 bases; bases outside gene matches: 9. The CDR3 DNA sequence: TGCGCCAGCAGCTTGCCAAGCGACAGGGGGTCGACCGGGGAGCTGTTTTTT. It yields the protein CASSLPSDRGSTGELFF.

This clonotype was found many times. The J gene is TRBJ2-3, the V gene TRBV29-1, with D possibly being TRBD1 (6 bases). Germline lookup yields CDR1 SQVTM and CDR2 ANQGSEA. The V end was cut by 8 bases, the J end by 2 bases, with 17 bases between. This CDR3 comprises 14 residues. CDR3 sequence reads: CSPPTGKYTDTQYF. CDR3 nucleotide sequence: TGCAGCCCCCCGACAGGAAAGTACACAGATACGCAGTATTTT.

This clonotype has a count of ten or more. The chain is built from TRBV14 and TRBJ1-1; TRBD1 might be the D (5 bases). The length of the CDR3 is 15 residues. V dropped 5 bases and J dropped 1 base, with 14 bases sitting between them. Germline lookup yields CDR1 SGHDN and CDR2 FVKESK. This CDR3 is CASSEPTTGNTEAFF. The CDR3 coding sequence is TGTGCCAGCAGCGAACCAACAACAGGGAACACTGAAGCTTTCTTT.

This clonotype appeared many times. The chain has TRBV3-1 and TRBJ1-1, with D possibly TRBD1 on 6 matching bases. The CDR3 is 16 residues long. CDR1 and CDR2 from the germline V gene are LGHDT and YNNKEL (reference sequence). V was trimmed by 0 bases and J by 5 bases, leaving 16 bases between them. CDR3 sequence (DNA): TGTGCCAGCAGCCAAGATGAGGGGGGGTCCGGGACTGAAGCTTTCTTT. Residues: CASSQDEGGSGTEAFF.

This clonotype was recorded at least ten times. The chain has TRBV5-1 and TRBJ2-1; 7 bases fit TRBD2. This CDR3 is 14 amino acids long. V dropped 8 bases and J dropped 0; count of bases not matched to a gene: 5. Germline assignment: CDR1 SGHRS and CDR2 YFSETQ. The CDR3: CASTQRGSYNEQFF. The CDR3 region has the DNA TGCGCCAGTACCCAGCGGGGCTCCTACAATGAGCAGTTCTTC.

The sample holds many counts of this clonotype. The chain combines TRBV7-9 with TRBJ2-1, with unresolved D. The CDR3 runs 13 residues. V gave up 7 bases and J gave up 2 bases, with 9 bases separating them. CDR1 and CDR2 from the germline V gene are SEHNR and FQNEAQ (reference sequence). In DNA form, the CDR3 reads TGTGCCAGCATTTTCAACACCTACAATGAGCAGTTCTTC. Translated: CASIFNTYNEQFF.

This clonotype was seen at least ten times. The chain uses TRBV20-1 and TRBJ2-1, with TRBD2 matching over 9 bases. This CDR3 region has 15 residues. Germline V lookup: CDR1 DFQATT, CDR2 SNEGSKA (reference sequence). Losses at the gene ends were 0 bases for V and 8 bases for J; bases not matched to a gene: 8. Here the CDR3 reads CSARDIAGEADEQFF. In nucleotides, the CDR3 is TGCAGTGCTAGAGACATAGCGGGAGAAGCGGATGAGCAGTTCTTC.

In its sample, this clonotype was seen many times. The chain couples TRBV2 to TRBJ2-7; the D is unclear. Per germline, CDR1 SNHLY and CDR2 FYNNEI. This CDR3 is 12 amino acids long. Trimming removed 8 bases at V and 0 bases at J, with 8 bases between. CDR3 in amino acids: CASAQSSYEQYF. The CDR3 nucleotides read TGTGCCAGCGCACAGAGCTCCTACGAGCAGTACTTC. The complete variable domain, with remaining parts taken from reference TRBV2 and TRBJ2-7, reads EPEVTQTPSHQVTQMGQEVILRCVPISNHLYFYWYRQILGQKVEFLVSFYNNEISEKSEIFDDQFSVERPDGSNFTLKIRSTKLEDSAMYFCASAQSSYEQYFGPGTRLTVT.

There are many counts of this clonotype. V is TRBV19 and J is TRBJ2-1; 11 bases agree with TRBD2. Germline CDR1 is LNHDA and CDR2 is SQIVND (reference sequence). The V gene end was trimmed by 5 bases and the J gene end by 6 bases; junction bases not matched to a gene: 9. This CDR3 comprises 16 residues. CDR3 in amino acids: CASSSPASGGSNEQFF. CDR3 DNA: TGTGCCAGTAGTTCTCCAGCTAGCGGGGGGAGCAATGAGCAGTTCTTC. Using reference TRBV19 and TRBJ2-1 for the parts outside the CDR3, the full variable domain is DGGITQSPKYLFRKEGQNVTLSCEQNLNHDAMYWYRQDPGQGLRLIYYSQIVNDFQKGDIAEGYSVSREKKESFPLTVTSAQKNPTAFYLCASSSPASGGSNEQFFGPGTRLTVL.

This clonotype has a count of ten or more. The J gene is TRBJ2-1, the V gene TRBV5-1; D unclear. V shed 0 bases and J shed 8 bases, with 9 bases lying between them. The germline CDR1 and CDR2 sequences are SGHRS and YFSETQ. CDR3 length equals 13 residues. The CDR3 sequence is CASSLARVDEQFF. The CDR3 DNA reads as TGCGCCAGCAGCTTGGCCAGAGTGGATGAGCAGTTCTTC.